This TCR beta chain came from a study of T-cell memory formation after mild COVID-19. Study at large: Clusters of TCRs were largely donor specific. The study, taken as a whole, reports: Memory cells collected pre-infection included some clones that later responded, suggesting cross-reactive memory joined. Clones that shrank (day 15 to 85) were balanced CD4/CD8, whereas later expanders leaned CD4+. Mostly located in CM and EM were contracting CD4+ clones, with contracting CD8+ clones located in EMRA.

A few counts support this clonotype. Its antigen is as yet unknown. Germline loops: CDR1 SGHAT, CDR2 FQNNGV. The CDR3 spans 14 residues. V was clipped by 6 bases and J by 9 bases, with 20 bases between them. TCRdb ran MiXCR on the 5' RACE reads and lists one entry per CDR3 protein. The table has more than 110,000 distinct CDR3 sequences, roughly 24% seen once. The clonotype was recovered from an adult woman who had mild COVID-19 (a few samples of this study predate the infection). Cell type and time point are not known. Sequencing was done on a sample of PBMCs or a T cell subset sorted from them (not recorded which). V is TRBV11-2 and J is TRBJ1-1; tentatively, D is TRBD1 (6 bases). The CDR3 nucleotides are TGTGCCAGCAGTCATCTTTCAGGGGATCGGCAAGCTTTCTTT. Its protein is CASSHLSGDRQAFF. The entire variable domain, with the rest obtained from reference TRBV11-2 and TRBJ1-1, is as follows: EAGVAQSPRYKIIEKRQSVAFWCNPISGHATLYWYQQILGQGPKLLIQFQNNGVVDDSQLPKDRFSAERLKGVDSTLKIQPAKLEDSAVYLCASSHLSGDRQAFFGQGTRLTVV.